This entry lists 7 T cell receptor beta chains sequenced from one sample in a study of T-cell memory formation after mild COVID-19. TCRdb re-analysed the 5' RACE reads in MiXCR, keeping a single row per CDR3 protein. The profile shows roughly 350,000 distinct CDR3 sequences, roughly 15% of them singletons. Sequencing used PBMCs or a T cell subset sorted from them (not recorded which). The source is a young man who had mild COVID-19 (a few samples of this study predate the infection). Cell type and time point are not known.

The rearrangement links TRBV12-3 or TRBV12-4 to TRBJ1-2; D may be TRBD1 (5 bases). This CDR3 is built from 13 residues. V dropped 8 bases and J dropped 8 bases, with 18 bases sitting between them. The CDR3, as DNA: TGTGCCAGCTCCCCGGGACTCACTCGGGGCTACACCTTC. This translates into CASSPGLTRGYTF.

The chain is built from TRBV6-6 and TRBJ2-2; 8 bases match TRBD2. V dropped 6 bases and J dropped 8; count of bases not matched to a gene: 8. The CDR3 runs to 14 residues. Germline V gene lookup returns CDR1 MNHNY and CDR2 SVGAGI (reference sequence). The DNA for the CDR3 is TGTGCCAGCAGCCTACCGCGGGGGGAAGGGGAGCTGTTTTTT. This encodes CASSLPRGEGELFF.

This chain joins TRBV20-1 and TRBJ2-4; 9 nucleotides line up with TRBD2. J gave up 3 bases and V 0 bases, and 3 bases lay outside the gene matches. This CDR3 is 15 amino acids long. The V gene's germline CDR1 is DFQATT and CDR2 SNEGSKA (reference sequence). This chain's CDR3 is CSAREGLADKNIQYF. DNA of the CDR3: TGCAGTGCTAGAGAGGGACTAGCTGACAAAAACATTCAGTACTTC.

V gene TRBV7-9 combines with J gene TRBJ1-6; tentative D call: TRBD1 (5 bases). CDR1 and CDR2 from the germline V gene are SEHNR and FQNEAQ (reference sequence). The V gene lost 4 bases and the J gene lost 13 bases, with 17 bases spanning the gap. The CDR3 spans 14 residues. CDR3 coding DNA: TGTGCCAGCAGCTCCGAGGGGACGTGGGATCCCCTCCACTTT. This gives the protein CASSSEGTWDPLHF. Supplemented by reference TRBV7-9 and TRBJ1-6, the full variable domain reads DTGVSQNPRHKITKRGQNVTFRCDPISEHNRLYWYRQTLGQGPEFLTYFQNEAQLEKSRLLSDRFSAERPKGSFSTLEIQRTEQGDSAMYLCASSSEGTWDPLHFGNGTRLTVT.

This clonotype has only a few counts. This chain connects TRBV4-1 to TRBJ2-2, with TRBD2 identical over 12 bases. The V segment lost 4 bases and the J segment 5 bases; nucleotides outside the gene matches: 14. CDR3 length equals 19 residues. Germline V gives CDR1 MGHRA, CDR2 YSYEKL. CDR3 bases: TGCGCCAGCAGCCGCGTGAGGGCTAGCGGGGGGGCCTCGACCGGGGAGCTGTTTTTT. Translation: CASSRVRASGGASTGELFF.

Many counts were recorded for this clonotype. The chain links TRBV24-1 to TRBJ1-4; a possible D gene is TRBD1 (6 bases). This CDR3 has 14 residues. In germline, CDR1 is KGHDR, CDR2 SFDVKD. V was cut by 7 bases and J by 8 bases, with 16 bases left in between. CDR3 DNA: TGTGCCACCAGCACCGGGACAACCGGCGAAAAACTGTTTTTT. Its translation is CATSTGTTGEKLFF.

This clonotype occurred once. V usage is TRBV4-1 and J usage is TRBJ1-4; D unresolved. Germline V gives CDR1 MGHRA, CDR2 YSYEKL. CDR3 length: 14 residues. V lost 1 base to trimming and J lost 8 bases, with 11 bases between them. The DNA for the CDR3 is TGCGCCAGCAGCCAAGTCTTAGTTCGAGAAAAACTGTTTTTT. Translating it yields CASSQVLVREKLFF.